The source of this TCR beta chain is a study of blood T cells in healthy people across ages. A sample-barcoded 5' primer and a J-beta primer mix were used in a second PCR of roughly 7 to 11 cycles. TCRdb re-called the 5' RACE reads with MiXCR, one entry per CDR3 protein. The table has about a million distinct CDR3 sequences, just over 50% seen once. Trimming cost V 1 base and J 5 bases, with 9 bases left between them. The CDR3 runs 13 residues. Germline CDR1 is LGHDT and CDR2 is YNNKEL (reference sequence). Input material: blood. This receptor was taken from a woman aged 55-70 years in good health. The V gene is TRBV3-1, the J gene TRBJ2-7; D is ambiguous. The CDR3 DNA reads TGTGCCAGCAGCCAAGGTCCTTGGAACGAGCAGTACTTC. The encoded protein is CASSQGPWNEQYF.